Listed here are 13 T cell receptor beta chains from one sample, sequenced in a study of radiation and T cells in renal cell carcinoma. Time point specified: blood 2 weeks post-SBRT. Indicated treatment: 15 Gy SBRT to primary tumor, nephrectomy 4 weeks later. Libraries were prepared by immunoSEQ multiplex PCR; TCRdb keeps only in-frame clonotypes and omits some of them. The data hold 120,000 or so clones, with around 82% observed a single time. This sample comprised blood, obtained from a patient whose treatment included radiotherapy and nephrectomy. These TCRs come from a man between 45 and 60 years old with renal cell carcinoma.

V is TRBV4-1 and J is TRBJ1-2; no reliable D call. Trimming removed 1 base at V and 8 bases at J, with 14 bases between. CDR3 length: 14 amino acids. Germline CDR1 MGHRA, CDR2 YSYEKL. CDR3 coding DNA: TGCGCCAGCAGCCAAGTTACGGGGTTACGCGGCTACACCTTC. It encodes CASSQVTGLRGYTF.

The chain is built from TRBV15 and TRBJ2-7; TRBD1 matches 8 bases. The CDR3 runs 18 residues. V dropped 0 bases and J dropped 6; count of bases not matched to a gene: 16. The germline V gene encodes CDR1 LNHNV and CDR2 YYDKDF (reference sequence). This chain's CDR3 is CATSRDLEVRDRPLEQYF. CDR3 DNA sequence: TGTGCCACCAGCAGAGATCTCGAGGTCCGGGACAGGCCTCTCGAGCAGTACTTC.

This chain uses TRBV9 with TRBJ2-7, with D unclear. The germline V and J ends were trimmed by 0 bases and 2 bases, with 12 bases remaining between them. The length of the CDR3 is 15 residues. CDR1 and CDR2 (germline): SGDLS, YYNGEE. CDR3 sequence reads: CASSVAVGRTYEQYF. As DNA, the CDR3 is TGTGCCAGCAGCGTAGCGGTCGGGCGGACCTACGAGCAGTACTTC.

The V and J genes are TRBV6-6 and TRBJ1-2; no definite D call. V lost 2 bases, J lost 5 bases, and 9 bases lay in between. The CDR3 consists of 13 residues. CDR1 MNHNY and CDR2 SVGAGI come from the germline V gene (reference sequence). For the CDR3, the DNA is TGTGCCAGCAGTTACCGGGTTGGTTATGGCTACACCTTC. This sequence encodes CASSYRVGYGYTF.

This chain uses TRBV2 with TRBJ2-1, with D unresolved. Trimming stripped 2 bases from V and 4 bases from J, with 6 bases between. The CDR3 consists of 13 residues. Germline CDR1 and CDR2: SNHLY and FYNNEI. CDR3: CASSERAYNEQFF. The CDR3 nucleotides read TGTGCCAGCAGTGAAAGGGCTTACAATGAGCAGTTCTTC.

This clone showed up just a few times. The V gene is TRBV7-9, the J gene TRBJ1-5; D is ambiguous. The CDR3 sequence is 14 residues long. CDR1 SEHNR and CDR2 FQNEAQ come from the germline V gene (reference sequence). Trimming stripped 5 bases from V and 1 base from J, with 9 bases between. CDR3 DNA: TGTGCCAGCAGCCGGGGAGACAGCAATCAGCCCCAGCATTTT. Translated: CASSRGDSNQPQHF.

This clone has at least ten counts. This chain links TRBV6-5 with TRBJ2-1, with D tentatively TRBD1 (5 bases). The CDR3 is 14 residues long. The germline V gene has CDR1 MNHEY and CDR2 SVGAGI. With 2 bases removed from V and 8 bases from J, the gap between germline ends came to 13 bases. CDR3: CASSYEQAWDEQFF. CDR3 coding DNA: TGTGCCAGCAGTTACGAACAGGCTTGGGATGAGCAGTTCTTC.

This sequence joins TRBV2 and TRBJ2-7; no clear D. This CDR3 contains 14 residues. V was pared by 2 bases and J by 3 bases, with 11 bases between. Germline CDR1 SNHLY, CDR2 FYNNEI. The CDR3: CASSELLAGYEQYF. CDR3 sequence (DNA): TGTGCCAGCAGTGAACTTCTGGCAGGCTACGAGCAGTACTTC.

This chain connects TRBV10-3 to TRBJ2-7; TRBD1 aligns across 8 bases. The V gene's germline CDR1 is ENHRY and CDR2 SYGVKD. The CDR3 has 13 residues. The ends lost 4 bases at V and 6 bases at J; junction bases unmatched: 5. The CDR3 DNA reads as TGTGCCATCAGTGGGAGGGACAGGCGCGAGCAGTACTTC. Translated, it gives CAISGRDRREQYF.

This chain connects TRBV5-1 to TRBJ2-7; TRBD1 aligns across 12 bases. Germline values: CDR1 SGHRS, CDR2 YFSETQ. Trimming at V came to 1 base and at J to 7 bases, leaving 6 bases not matched to a gene. The CDR3 covers 15 residues. The CDR3 loop reads CASSLLGQGAQEQYF. CDR3 nucleotides: TGCGCCAGCAGCTTGCTGGGACAGGGGGCGCAAGAGCAGTACTTC.

The chain is built from TRBV4-1 and TRBJ2-5, with TRBD2 identical over 11 bases. The CDR3 runs 18 residues. The junction had 15 bases not matched to a gene; V was cut back by 0 bases and J by 9 bases. The germline gives CDR1 MGHRA, CDR2 YSYEKL. The chain's CDR3 is CASSQDRTSGSVRDAQYF. The CDR3 DNA reads as TGCGCCAGCAGCCAAGATCGGACTAGCGGGTCGGTTAGGGATGCCCAGTACTTC.

The chain links TRBV5-1 to TRBJ2-3, with 8 bases aligning to TRBD2. The germline V gene encodes CDR1 SGHRS and CDR2 YFSETQ. There are 16 residues in the CDR3. The V gene end was trimmed by 4 bases and the J gene end by 2 bases; junction bases not matched to a gene: 9. The CDR3 is CASSPRSGGFTDTQYF. DNA of the CDR3: TGCGCCAGCAGCCCACGGAGCGGGGGCTTCACAGATACGCAGTATTTT.

This rearrangement joins TRBV10-1 to TRBJ1-1, with a tentative D call TRBD1 (6 bases). Germline values: CDR1 WNHNN, CDR2 SYGVQD (reference sequence). Trimming stripped 6 bases from V and 0 bases from J, with 11 bases between. The CDR3 length is 14 residues. CDR3 in DNA: TGCGCCAGCAGCACAGGGTCGATGAACACTGAAGCTTTCTTT. Protein product: CASSTGSMNTEAFF.